This T cell receptor beta chain was recorded in a study of vaccination effects on CD4 cells after COVID-19. Before sequencing, viral peptide pools were used by the ViraFEST assay to expand antigen-specific CD4+ T cells. CD4+ T cell isolation took place after less than 13 days of culture. This person's SARS-CoV-2 infection, confirmed by PCR, occurred between March and December 2020. Sequencing was performed with immunoSEQ multiplex PCR; in TCRdb, only in-frame clones are kept and a portion is missing. The sample holds some 40,000 clones, around 75% seen once. The trim removed 2 bases at V and 5 bases at J, leaving 7 bases unmatched. The CDR3 covers 15 residues. CDR1 is SGDLS and CDR2 is YYNGEE in the germline V gene. As for this clone: Its antigen remains unidentified.

The J gene is TRBJ2-5, the V gene TRBV9, with 9 bases matching TRBD2. The source is a human donor who had a prior SARS-CoV-2 infection. The sequencing used CD4+ T cells from PBMCs cultured with a peptide pool, collected before COVID-19 vaccination. CDR3 DNA sequence: TGTGCCAGCAGCGTTAGCGGGAGACGAGATGAGACCCAGTACTTC. Translation: CASSVSGRRDETQYF. Filled out from reference TRBV9 and TRBJ2-5, the complete variable domain reads DSGVTQTPKHLITATGQRVTLRCSPRSGDLSVYWYQQSLDQGLQFLIQYYNGEERAKGNILERFSAQQFPDLHSELNLSSLELGDSALYFCASSVSGRRDETQYFGPGTRLLVL.